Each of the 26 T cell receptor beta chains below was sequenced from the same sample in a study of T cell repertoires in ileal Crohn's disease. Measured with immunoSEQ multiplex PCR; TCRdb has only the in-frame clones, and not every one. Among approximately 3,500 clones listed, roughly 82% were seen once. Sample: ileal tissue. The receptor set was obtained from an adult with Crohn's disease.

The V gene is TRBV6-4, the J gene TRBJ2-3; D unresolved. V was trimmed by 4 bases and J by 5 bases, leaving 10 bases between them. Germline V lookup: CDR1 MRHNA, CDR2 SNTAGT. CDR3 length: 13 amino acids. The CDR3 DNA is TGTGCCAGCAGTGCCGGTCTCCGAGATACGCAGTATTTT. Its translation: CASSAGLRDTQYF.

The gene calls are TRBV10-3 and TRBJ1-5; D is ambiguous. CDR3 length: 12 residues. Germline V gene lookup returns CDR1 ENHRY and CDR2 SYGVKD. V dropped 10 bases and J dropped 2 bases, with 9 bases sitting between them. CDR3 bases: TGTGCCACCCGGGAGGGCAATCAGCCCCAGCATTTT. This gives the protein CATREGNQPQHF.

The CDR3 DNA follows: TGTGCCAGCAGCTTGGACAGGGGGCCTAACTATGGCTACACCTTC. Its translation is CASSLDRGPNYGYTF. The chain combines TRBV7-2 with TRBJ1-2; TRBD1 matches at 11 bases. From germline, CDR1 is SGHTA and CDR2 FQGNSA. The J segment lost 0 bases and the V segment lost 3 bases, leaving 0 bases of the junction unmatched. The CDR3 loop spans 15 amino acids.

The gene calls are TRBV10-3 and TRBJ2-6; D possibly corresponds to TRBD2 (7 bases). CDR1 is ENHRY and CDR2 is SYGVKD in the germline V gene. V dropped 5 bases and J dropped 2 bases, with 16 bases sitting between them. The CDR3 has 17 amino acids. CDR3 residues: CAISNTGRGTGANVLTF. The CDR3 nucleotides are TGTGCCATCAGTAATACAGGGAGGGGAACTGGGGCCAACGTCCTGACTTTC.

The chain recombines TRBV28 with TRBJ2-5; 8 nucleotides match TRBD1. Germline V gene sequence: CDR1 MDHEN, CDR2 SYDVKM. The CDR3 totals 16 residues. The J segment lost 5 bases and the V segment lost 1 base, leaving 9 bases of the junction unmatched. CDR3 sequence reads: CASSLFRTGIGETQYF. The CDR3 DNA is TGTGCCAGCAGTTTATTTAGGACAGGGATCGGGGAGACCCAGTACTTC.

CDR3 DNA: TGTGCCACCAGCAGAGATAGGGCTAGCGATACGCAGTATTTT. Its translation is CATSRDRASDTQYF. The chain recombines TRBV15 with TRBJ2-3; maybe TRBD2 (5 bases). There are 14 residues in the CDR3. Germline lookup yields CDR1 LNHNV and CDR2 YYDKDF (reference sequence). Trimming left V 0 bases short and J 6 bases short, with 10 bases between.

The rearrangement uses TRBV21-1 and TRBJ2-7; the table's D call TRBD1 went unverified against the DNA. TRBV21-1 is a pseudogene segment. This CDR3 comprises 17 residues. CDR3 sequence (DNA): TGTGCCAGCAGCAAAGGTGGTGGGAAACAGGGCTCCTACGAGCAGTACTTC. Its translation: CASSKGGGKQGSYEQYF.

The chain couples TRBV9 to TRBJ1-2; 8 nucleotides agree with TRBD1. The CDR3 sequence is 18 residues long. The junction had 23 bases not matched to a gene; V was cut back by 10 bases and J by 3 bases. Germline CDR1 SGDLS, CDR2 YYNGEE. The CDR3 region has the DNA TGTGCCTCTAGCTTACAAGTCCCCCAGGGGGCGTTTGACTATGGCTACACCTTC. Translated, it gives CASSLQVPQGAFDYGYTF.

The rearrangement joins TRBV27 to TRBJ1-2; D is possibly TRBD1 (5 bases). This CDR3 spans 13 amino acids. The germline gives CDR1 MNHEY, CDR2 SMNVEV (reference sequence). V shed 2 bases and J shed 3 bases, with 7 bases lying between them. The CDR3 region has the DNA TGTGCCAGCAGTTTAAGGGGCTACTATGGCTACACCTTC. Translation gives CASSLRGYYGYTF.

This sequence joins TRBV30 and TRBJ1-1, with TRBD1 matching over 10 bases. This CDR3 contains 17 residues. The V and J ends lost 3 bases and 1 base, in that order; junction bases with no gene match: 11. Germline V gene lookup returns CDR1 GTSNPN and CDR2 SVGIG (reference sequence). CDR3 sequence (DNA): TGTGCCTGGAGGCACCTATGGGGACAGGGGAGGAACACTGAAGCTTTCTTT. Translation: CAWRHLWGQGRNTEAFF.

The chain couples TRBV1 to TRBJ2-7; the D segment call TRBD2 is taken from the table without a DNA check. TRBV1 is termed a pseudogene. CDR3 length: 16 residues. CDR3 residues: CTSSQDLAGRGGEQYV. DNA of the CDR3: TGCACCAGCAGCCAAGATCTAGCGGGACGCGGAGGCGAGCAGTACGTC.

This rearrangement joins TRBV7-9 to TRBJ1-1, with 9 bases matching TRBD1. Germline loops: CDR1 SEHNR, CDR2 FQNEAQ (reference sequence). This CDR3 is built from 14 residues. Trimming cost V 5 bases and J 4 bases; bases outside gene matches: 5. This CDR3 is CASSTGGLGTEAFF. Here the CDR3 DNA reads TGTGCCAGCAGCACAGGGGGCCTGGGCACTGAAGCTTTCTTT.

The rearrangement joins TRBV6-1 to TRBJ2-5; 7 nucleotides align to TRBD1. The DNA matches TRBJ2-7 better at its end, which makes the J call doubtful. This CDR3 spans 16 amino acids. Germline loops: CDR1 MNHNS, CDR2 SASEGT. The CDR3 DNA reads TGTGCCAGCAGGGAAAGCCGGGACAGTGGATTCTACGAGCAGTACTTC. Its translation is CASRESRDSGFYEQYF.

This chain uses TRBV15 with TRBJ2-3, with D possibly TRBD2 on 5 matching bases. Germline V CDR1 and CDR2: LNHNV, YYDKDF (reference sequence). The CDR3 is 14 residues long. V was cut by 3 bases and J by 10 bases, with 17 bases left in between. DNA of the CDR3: TGTGCCACCAGCAGGGCTAGCTCGTCTGAGGCGCAGTATTTT. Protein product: CATSRASSSEAQYF.

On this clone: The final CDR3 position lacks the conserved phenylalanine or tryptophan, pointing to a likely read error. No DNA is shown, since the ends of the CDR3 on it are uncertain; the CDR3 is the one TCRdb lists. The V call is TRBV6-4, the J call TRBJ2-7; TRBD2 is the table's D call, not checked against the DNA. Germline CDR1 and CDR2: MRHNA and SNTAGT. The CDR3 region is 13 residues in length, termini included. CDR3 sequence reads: CASSEYLAGPSGG.

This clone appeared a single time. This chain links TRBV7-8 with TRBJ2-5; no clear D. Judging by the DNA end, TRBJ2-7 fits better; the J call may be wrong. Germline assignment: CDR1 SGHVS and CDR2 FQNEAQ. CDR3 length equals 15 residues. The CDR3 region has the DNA TGTGCCAGCAGCTTAGTAGGCGGCCCGGCCTACGAGCAGTACTTC. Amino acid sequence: CASSLVGGPAYEQYF.

The CDR3 loop reads CASSEGDRYEQYV. The CDR3 nucleotides are TGTGCCAGCAGCGAGGGGGACCGTTACGAGCAGTACGTC. The chain combines TRBV5-5 with TRBJ2-7; tentatively, D is TRBD1 (6 bases). This CDR3 has 13 amino acids. Germline assignment: CDR1 SGHKS and CDR2 YYEKEE (reference sequence). Trimming removed 4 bases from V and 4 bases from J, with 12 bases in between.

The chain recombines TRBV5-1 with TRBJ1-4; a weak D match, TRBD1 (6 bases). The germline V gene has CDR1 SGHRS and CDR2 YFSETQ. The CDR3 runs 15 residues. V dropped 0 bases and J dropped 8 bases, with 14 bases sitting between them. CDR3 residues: CASSLVGASLEKLFF. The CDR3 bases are TGCGCCAGCAGCTTGGTGGGGGCCTCGCTCGAAAAACTGTTTTTT.

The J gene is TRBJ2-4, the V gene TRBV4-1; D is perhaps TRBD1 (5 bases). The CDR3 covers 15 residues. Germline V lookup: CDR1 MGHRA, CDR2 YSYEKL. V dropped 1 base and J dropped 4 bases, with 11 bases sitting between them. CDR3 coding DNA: TGCGCCAGCAGCCAAGCAGGGCGGCTGAAAAACATTCAGTACTTC. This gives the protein CASSQAGRLKNIQYF.

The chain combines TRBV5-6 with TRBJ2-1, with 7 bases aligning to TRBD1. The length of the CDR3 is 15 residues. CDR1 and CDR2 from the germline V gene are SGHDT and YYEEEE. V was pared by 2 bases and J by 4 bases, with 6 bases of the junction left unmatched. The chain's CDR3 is CASSFFGQVYNEQFF. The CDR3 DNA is TGTGCCAGCAGCTTCTTCGGACAGGTATACAATGAGCAGTTCTTC.

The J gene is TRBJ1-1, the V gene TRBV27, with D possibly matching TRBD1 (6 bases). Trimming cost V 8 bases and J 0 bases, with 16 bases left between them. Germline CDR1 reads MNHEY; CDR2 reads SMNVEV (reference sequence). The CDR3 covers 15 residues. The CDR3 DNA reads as TGTGCCAGCCTGGGGAGAGGACAGTTGAACACTGAAGCTTTCTTT. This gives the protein CASLGRGQLNTEAFF.

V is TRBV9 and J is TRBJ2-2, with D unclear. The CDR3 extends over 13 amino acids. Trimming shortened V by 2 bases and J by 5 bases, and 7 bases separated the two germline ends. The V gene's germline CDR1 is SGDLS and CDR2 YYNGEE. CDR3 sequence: CASSVSLTGELFF. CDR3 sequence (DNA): TGTGCCAGCAGCGTGAGCTTAACCGGGGAGCTGTTTTTT.

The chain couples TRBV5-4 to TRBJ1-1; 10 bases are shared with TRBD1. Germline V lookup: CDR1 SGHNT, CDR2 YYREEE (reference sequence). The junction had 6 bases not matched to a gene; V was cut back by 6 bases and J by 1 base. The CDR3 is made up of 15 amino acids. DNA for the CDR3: TGTGCCAGCACCGTGGGGACAGGGGAGAACACTGAAGCTTTCTTT. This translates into CASTVGTGENTEAFF. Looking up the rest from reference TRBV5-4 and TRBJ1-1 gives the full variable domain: ETGVTQSPTHLIKTRGQQVTLRCSSQSGHNTVSWYQQALGQGPQFIFQYYREEENGRGNFPPRFSGLQFPNYSSELNVNALELDDSALYLCASTVGTGENTEAFFGQGTRLTVV.

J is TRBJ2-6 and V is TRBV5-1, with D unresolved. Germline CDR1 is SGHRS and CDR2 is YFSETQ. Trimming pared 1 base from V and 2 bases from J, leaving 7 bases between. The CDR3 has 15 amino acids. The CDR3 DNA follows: TGCGCCAGCAGCTTGACAGAACCTGGGGCCAACGTCCTGACTTTC. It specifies CASSLTEPGANVLTF.

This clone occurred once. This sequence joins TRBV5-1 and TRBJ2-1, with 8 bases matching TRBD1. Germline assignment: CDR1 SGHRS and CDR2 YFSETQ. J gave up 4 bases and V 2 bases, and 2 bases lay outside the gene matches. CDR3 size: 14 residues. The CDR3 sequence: CASSFTGGYNEQFF. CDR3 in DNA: TGCGCCAGCAGCTTCACAGGGGGTTACAATGAGCAGTTCTTC.

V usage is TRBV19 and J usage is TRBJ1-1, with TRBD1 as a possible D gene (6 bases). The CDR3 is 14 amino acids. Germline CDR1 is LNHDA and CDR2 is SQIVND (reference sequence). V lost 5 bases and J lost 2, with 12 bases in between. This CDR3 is CASSPYRENTEAFF. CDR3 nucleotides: TGTGCCAGTAGTCCCTACAGGGAAAACACTGAAGCTTTCTTT.